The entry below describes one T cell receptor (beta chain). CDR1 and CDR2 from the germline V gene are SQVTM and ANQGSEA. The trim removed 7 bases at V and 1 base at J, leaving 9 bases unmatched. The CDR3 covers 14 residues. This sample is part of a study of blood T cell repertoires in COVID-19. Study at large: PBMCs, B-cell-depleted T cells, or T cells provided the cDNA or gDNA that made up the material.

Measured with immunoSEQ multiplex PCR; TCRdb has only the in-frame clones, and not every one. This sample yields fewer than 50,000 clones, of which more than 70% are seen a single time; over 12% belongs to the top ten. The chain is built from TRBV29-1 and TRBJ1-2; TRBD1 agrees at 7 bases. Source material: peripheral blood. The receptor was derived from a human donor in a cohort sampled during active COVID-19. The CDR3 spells CSAYTGADNYGYTF. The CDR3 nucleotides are TGCAGCGCATACACAGGGGCTGATAACTATGGCTACACCTTC.